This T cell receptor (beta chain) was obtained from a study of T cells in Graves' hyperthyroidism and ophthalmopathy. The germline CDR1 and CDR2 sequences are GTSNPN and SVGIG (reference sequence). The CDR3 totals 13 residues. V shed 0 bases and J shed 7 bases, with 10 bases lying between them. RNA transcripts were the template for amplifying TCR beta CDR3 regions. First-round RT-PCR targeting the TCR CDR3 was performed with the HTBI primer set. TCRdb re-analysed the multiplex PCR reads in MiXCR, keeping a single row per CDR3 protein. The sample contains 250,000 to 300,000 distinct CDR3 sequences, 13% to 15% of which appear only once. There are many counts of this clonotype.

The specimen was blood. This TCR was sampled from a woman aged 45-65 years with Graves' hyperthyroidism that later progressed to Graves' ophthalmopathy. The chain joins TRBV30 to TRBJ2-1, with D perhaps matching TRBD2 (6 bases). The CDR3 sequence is CAWSVLALNEQFF. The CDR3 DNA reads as TGTGCCTGGAGTGTACTAGCTCTGAATGAGCAGTTCTTC.